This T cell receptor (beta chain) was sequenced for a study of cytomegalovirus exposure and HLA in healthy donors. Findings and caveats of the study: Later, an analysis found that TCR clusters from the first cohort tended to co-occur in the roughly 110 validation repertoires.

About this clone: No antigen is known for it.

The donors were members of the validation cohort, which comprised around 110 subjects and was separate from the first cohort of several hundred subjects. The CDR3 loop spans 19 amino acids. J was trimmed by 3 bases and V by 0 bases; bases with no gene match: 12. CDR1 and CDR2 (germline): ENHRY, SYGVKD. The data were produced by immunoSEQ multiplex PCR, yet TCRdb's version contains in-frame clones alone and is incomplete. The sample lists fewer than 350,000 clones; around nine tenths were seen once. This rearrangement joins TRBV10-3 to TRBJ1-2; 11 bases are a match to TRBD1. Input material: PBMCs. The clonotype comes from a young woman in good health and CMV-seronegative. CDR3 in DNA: TGTGCCATCAGTGAGTCTAGGTCGGACAGGGGGCGATTTTACTATGGCTACACCTTC. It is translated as CAISESRSDRGRFYYGYTF.